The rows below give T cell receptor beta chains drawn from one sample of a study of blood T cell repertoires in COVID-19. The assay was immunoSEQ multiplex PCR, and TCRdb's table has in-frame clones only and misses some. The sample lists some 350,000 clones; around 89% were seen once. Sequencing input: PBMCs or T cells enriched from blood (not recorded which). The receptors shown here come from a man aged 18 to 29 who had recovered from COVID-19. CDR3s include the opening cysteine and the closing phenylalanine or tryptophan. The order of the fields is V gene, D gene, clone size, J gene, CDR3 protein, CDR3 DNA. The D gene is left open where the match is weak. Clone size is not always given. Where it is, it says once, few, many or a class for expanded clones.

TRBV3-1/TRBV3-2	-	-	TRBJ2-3	CASSPTGGVAADTQYF	TGTGCCAGCAGCCCAACGGGCGGGGTAGCCGCAGATACGCAGTATTTT
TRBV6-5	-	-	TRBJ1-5	CASRRQAPFNQPQHF	TGTGCCAGCCGGAGGCAGGCCCCCTTCAATCAGCCCCAGCATTTT
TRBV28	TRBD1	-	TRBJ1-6	CASSLVGQLNSPLHF	TGTGCCAGCAGTTTAGTGGGACAGTTAAATTCACCCCTCCACTTT
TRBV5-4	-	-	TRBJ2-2	CASSLTGNTGELFF	TGTGCCAGCAGCTTGACAGGGAACACCGGGGAGCTGTTTTTT
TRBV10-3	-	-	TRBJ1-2	CAISEYRTGDGYTF	TGTGCCATCAGTGAGTATCGGACCGGGGATGGCTACACCTTC
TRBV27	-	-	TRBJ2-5	CASSPPGLFQYF	TGTGCCAGCAGTCCCCCCGGACTGTTCCAGTACTTC
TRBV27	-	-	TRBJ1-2	CASSLSPTGQPSGYTF	TGTGCCAGCAGTTTATCGCCGACAGGTCAACCTTCTGGCTACACCTTC
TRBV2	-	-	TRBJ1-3	CASQGTAGGNTIYF	TGTGCCAGCCAAGGGACGGCGGGAGGAAACACCATATATTTT
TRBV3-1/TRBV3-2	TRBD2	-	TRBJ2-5	CASSQVLLAGQETQYF	TGTGCCAGCAGCCAAGTGTTACTAGCGGGACAAGAGACCCAGTACTTC
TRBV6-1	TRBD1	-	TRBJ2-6	CASSVRQGMSSGANVLTF	TGTGCCAGCAGTGTCCGACAGGGAATGAGCTCTGGGGCCAACGTCCTGACTTTC
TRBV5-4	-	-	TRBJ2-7	CASSLDLSSYEQYF	TGTGCCAGCAGCCTAGACCTATCGTCCTACGAGCAGTACTTC
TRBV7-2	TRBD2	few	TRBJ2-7	CASSYDSGSPSYEQYF	TGTGCCAGCAGCTATGATAGCGGGTCCCCCTCCTACGAGCAGTACTTC
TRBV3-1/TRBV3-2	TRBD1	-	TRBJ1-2	CASSQDRVQGASGYTF	TGTGCCAGCAGCCAAGATCGCGTTCAGGGGGCGTCTGGCTACACCTTC
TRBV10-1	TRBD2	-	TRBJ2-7	CASSASGGVGEQYF	TGCGCCAGCTCTGCCAGCGGGGGGGTTGGCGAGCAGTACTTC
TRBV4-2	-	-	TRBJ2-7	CASSQDRRREQYF	TGTGCCAGCAGCCAAGATCGGCGGCGGGAGCAGTACTTC
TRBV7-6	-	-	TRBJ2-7	CASSLAEAGEQYF	TGTGCCAGCAGCTTAGCGGAGGCAGGCGAGCAGTACTTC
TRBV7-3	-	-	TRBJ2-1	CASSSRTSDEQFF	TGTGCCAGCAGCTCCAGAACTAGTGATGAGCAGTTCTTC
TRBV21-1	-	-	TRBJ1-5	CASTQGGGGNQPQHF	TGTGCCAGCACCCAAGGGGGAGGGGGTAATCAGCCCCAGCATTTT
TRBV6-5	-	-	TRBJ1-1	CASFPGSRRTEAFF	TGTGCCTCCTTTCCCGGGAGCCGACGGACTGAAGCTTTCTTT
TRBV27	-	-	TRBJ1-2	CASSLTGGFYGYTF	TGTGCCAGCAGTTTAACGGGGGGGTTCTATGGCTACACCTTC
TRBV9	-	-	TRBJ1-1	CASSVGHRVNTEAFF	TGTGCCAGCAGCGTAGGTCATCGGGTGAACACTGAAGCTTTCTTT
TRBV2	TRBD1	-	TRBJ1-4	CASSLGQGDEKLFF	TGTGCCAGCAGTCTGGGACAGGGTGACGAAAAACTGTTTTTT
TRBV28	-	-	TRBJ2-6	CASSLDLGSGANVLTF	TGTGCCAGCAGCCTAGACCTGGGCTCTGGGGCCAACGTCCTGACTTTC
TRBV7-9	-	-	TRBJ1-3	CASSPTTGSGNTIYF	TGTGCCAGCAGCCCGACGACAGGCTCTGGAAACACCATATATTTT
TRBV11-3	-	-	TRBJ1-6	CASSPGQNSPLHF	TGTGCCAGCAGCCCTGGACAGAATTCACCCCTCCACTTT
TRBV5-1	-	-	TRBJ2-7	CASSSSMAGYEQYF	TGCGCCAGCAGCTCATCCATGGCCGGGTACGAGCAGTACTTC
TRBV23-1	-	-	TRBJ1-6	CASSLGEFSPLHF	TGCGCCAGCAGTCTTGGAGAATTTTCACCCCTCCACTTT
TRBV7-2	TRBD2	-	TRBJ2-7	CASSYSGSRSYEQYF	TGTGCCAGCAGCTATAGCGGGAGTCGAAGCTACGAGCAGTACTTC